The present TCR beta chain was sequenced within a study of shared clonotypes between healthy human individuals. Study-level background: Three plates were used per donor for CD4 naive, three for CD4 memory, two for CD8 naive and one for CD8 memory.

CD8 cells classed as naive were CD45RO-negative and positively selected for CCR7, excluding terminally differentiated effector memory CD45RA+ cells. The CDR3 length is 12 residues. Germline CDR1 MDHEN, CDR2 SYDVKM. Trimming took 5 bases from V and 4 from J, leaving 9 bases between them. Deep was the level used in running the assay. The table came from immunoSEQ multiplex PCR; TCRdb's copy has only in-frame clones and leaves some out. The data show around 550,000 clones, about 95% seen once. Of note for this clone: Its specificity is not known.

Regarding the study as a whole: In having few donors, the study represented limited genetic and exposure-history diversity. Lower generation probabilities were found for non-shared clonotypes than for those shared by all four donors.

Sequencing was done on a sample of naive CD8+ T cells sorted from blood. The rearrangement uses TRBV28 and TRBJ2-7; D remains unclear. The sequence was obtained from a woman aged 30 to 39 in good health. The CDR3 DNA reads TGTGCCAGCAGTCCCACGAAGTACGAGCAGTACTTC. Translation: CASSPTKYEQYF.